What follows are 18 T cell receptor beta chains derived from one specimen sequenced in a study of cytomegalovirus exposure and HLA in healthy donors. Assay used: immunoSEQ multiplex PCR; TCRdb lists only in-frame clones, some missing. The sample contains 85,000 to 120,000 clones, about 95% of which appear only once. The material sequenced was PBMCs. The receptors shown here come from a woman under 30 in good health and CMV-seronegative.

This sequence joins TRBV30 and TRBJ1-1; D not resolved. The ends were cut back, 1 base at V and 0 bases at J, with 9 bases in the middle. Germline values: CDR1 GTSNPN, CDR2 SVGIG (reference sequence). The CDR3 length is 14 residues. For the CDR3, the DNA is TGTGCCTGGAGTGAAACATTCCTGAACACTGAAGCTTTCTTT. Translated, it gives CAWSETFLNTEAFF.

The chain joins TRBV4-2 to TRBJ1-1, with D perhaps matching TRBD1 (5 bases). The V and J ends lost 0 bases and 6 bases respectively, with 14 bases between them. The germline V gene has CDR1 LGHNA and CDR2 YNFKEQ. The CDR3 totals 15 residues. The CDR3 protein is CASSQDHTGEAEAFF. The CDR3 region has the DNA TGTGCCAGCAGCCAAGATCACACGGGGGAGGCTGAAGCTTTCTTT.

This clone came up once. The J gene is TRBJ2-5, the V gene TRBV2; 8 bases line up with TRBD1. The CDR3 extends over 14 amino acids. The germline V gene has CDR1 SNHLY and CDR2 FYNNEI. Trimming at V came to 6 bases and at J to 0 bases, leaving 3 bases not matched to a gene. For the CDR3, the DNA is TGTGCCAGCAGCGGACAGGGCTACCAAGAGACCCAGTACTTC. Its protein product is CASSGQGYQETQYF.

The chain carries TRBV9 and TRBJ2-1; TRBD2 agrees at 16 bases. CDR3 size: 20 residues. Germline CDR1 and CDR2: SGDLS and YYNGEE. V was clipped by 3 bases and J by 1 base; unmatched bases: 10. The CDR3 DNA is TGTGCCAGCAGCGCTTCGCCGGGACTAGCGGGAGGGCCGTCCTACAATGAGCAGTTCTTC. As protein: CASSASPGLAGGPSYNEQFF. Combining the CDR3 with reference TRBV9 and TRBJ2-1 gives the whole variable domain DSGVTQTPKHLITATGQRVTLRCSPRSGDLSVYWYQQSLDQGLQFLIQYYNGEERAKGNILERFSAQQFPDLHSELNLSSLELGDSALYFCASSASPGLAGGPSYNEQFFGPGTRLTVL.

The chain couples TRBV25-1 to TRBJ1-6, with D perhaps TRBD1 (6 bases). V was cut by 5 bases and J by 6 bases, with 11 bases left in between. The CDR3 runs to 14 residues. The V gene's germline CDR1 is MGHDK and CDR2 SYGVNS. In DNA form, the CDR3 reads TGTGCCAGCAGTCAACAGGGTTTTAATTCACCCCTCCACTTT. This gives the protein CASSQQGFNSPLHF.

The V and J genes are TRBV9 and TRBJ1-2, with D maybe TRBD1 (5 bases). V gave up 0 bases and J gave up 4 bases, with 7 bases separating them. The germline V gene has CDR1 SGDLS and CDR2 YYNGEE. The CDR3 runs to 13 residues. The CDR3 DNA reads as TGTGCCAGCAGCGTAGCCCAGGGCTATGGCTACACCTTC. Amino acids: CASSVAQGYGYTF.

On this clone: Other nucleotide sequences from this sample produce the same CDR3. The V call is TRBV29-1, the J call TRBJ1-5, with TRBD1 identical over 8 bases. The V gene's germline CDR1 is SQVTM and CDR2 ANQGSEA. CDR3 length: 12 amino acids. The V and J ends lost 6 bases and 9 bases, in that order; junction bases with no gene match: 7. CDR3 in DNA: TGCAGCGTGGGAGGACAGGGAGTGCCCCAGCATTTT. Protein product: CSVGGQGVPQHF.

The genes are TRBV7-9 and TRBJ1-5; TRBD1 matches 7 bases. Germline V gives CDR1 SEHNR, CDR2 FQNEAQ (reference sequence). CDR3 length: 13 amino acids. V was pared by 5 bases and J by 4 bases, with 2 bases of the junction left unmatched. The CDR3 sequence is CASSRQGNQPQHF. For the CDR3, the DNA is TGTGCCAGCAGCCGACAGGGAAATCAGCCCCAGCATTTT.

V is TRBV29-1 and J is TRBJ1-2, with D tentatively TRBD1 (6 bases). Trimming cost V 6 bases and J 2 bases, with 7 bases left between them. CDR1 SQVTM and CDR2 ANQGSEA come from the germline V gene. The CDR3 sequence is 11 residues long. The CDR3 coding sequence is TGCAGCGTCGACAGGAACTATGGCTACACCTTC. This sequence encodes CSVDRNYGYTF.

The CDR3 loop is CASSLQTGGPNEQYF. As DNA, the CDR3 is TGTGCCAGCAGCTTACAGACAGGCGGGCCCAACGAGCAGTACTTC. The chain recombines TRBV7-2 with TRBJ2-7; D perhaps matches TRBD1 (6 bases). CDR1 SGHTA and CDR2 FQGNSA come from the germline V gene. CDR3 length: 15 amino acids. The V and J ends lost 2 bases and 5 bases respectively, with 16 bases between them.

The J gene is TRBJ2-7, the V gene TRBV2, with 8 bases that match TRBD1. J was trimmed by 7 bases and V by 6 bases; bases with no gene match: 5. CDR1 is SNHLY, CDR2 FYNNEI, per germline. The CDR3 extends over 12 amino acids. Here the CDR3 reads CASRSGGWEQYF. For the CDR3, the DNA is TGTGCCAGCAGGTCAGGGGGCTGGGAGCAGTACTTC.

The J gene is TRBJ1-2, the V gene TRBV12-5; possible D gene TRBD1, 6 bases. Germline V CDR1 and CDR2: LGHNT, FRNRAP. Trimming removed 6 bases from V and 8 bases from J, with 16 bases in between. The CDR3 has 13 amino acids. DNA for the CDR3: TGTGCTAGTGGGGGGGCCTTCTGGAAGGGCTACACCTTC. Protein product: CASGGAFWKGYTF.

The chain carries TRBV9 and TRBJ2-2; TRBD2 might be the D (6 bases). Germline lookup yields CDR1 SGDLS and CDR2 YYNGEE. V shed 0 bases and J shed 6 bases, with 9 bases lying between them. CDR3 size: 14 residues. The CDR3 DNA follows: TGTGCCAGCAGCGTAGTATCTAGCGCCGGGGAGCTGTTTTTT. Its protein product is CASSVVSSAGELFF. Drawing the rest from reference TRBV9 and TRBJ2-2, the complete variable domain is DSGVTQTPKHLITATGQRVTLRCSPRSGDLSVYWYQQSLDQGLQFLIQYYNGEERAKGNILERFSAQQFPDLHSELNLSSLELGDSALYFCASSVVSSAGELFFGEGSRLTVL.

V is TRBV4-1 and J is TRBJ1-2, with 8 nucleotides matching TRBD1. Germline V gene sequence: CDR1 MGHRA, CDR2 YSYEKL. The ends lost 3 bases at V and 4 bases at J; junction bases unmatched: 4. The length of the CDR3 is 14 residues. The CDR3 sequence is CASSQAGGGYGYTF. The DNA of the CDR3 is TGCGCCAGCAGCCAGGCAGGGGGCGGCTATGGCTACACCTTC.

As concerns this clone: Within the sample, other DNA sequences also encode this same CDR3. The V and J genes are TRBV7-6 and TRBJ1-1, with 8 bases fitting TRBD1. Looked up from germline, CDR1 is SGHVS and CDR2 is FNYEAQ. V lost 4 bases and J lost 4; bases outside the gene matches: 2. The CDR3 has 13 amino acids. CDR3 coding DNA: TGTGCCAGCAGCTCGACAGGGGCCACTGAAGCTTTCTTT. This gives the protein CASSSTGATEAFF.

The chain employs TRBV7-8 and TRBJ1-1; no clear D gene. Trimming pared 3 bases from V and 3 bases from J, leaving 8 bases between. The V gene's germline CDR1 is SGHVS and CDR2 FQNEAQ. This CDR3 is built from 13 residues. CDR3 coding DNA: TGTGCCAGCAGCTTCTCACTTTACACTGAAGCTTTCTTT. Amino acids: CASSFSLYTEAFF.

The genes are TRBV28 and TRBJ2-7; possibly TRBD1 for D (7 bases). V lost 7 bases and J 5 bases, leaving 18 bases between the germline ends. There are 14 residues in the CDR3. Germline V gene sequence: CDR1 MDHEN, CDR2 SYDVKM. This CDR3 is CASTRRTGGHEQYF. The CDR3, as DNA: TGTGCCAGCACCCGACGGACAGGAGGGCACGAGCAGTACTTC.

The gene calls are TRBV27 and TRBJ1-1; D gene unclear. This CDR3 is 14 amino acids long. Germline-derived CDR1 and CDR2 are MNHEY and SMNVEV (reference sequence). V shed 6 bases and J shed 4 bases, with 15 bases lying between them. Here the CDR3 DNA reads TGTGCCAGCAGCCCTAGAGGCTGGAGCACTGAAGCTTTCTTT. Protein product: CASSPRGWSTEAFF.